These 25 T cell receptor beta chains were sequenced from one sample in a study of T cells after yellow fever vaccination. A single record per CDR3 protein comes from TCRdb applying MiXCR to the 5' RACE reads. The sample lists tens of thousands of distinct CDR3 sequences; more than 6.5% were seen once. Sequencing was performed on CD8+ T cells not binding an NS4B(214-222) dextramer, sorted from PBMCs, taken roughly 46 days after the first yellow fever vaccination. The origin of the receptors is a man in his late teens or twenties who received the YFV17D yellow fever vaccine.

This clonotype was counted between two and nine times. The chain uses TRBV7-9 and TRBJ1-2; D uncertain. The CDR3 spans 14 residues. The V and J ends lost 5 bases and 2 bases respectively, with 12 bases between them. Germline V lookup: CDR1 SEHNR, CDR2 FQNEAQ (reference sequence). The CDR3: CASSIDTFNYGYTF. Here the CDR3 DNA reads TGTGCCAGCAGCATTGACACTTTCAACTATGGCTACACCTTC.

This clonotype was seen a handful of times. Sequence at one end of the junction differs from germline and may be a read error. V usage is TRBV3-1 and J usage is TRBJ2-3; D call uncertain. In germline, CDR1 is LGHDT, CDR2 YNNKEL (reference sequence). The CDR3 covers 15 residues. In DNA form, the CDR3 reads TGTGCCAGCACCCAAGGGTCCAGTAGCACAGATACGCAGTATTTT. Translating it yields CASTQGSSSTDTQYF.

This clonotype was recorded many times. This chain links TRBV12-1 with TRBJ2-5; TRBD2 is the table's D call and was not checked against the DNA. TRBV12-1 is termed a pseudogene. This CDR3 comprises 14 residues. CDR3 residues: CASSCQEGIETQYF. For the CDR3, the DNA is TGTGCCAGCAGCTGCCAGGAGGGTATCGAGACCCAGTACTTC.

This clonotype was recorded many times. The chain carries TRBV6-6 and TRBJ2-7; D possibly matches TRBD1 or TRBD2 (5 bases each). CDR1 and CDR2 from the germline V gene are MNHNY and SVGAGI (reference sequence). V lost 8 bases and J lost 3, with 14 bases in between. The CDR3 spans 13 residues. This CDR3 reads CASWGPGFYEQYV. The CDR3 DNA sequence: TGTGCCAGCTGGGGACCGGGTTTCTACGAGCAGTACGTC.

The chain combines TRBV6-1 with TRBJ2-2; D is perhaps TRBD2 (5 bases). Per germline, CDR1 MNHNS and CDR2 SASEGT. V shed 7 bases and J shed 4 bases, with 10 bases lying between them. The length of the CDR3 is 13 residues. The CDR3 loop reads CASTEGPTGELFF. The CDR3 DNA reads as TGTGCCAGCACCGAGGGCCCCACCGGGGAGCTGTTTTTT.

The CDR3 spells CASLLGAGELFF. In nucleotides, the CDR3 is TGTGCCAGCCTACTTGGGGCCGGGGAGCTGTTTTTT. The rearrangement joins TRBV5-6 to TRBJ2-2, with no clear D. Trimming shortened V by 7 bases and J by 6 bases, and 10 bases separated the two germline ends. Germline V gene lookup returns CDR1 SGHDT and CDR2 YYEEEE. The CDR3 contains 12 residues.

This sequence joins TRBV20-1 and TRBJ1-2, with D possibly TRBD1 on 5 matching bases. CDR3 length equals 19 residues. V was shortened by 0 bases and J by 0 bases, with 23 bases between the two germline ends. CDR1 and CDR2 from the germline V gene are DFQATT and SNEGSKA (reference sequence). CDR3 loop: CSARDRGVGDGLANYGYTF. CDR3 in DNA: TGCAGTGCTAGAGATCGCGGTGTGGGGGATGGACTAGCTAACTATGGCTACACCTTC.

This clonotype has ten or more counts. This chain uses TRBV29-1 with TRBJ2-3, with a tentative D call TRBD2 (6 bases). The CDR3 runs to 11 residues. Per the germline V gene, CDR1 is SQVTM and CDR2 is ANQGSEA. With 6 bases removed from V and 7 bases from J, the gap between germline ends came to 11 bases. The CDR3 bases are TGCAGCGTGGAGGGGAATAATACGCAGTATTTT. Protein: CSVEGNNTQYF.

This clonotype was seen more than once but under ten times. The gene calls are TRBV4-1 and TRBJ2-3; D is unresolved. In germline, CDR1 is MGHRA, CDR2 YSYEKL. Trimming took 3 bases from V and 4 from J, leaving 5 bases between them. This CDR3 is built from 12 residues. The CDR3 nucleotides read TGCGCCAGCAGCCAGGGTCCAGATACGCAGTATTTT. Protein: CASSQGPDTQYF.

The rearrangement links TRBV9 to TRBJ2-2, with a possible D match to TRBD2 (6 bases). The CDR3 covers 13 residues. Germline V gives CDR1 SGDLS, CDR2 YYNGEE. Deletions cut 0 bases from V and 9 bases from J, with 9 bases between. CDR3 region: CASSVDGGWELFF. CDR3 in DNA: TGTGCCAGCAGCGTAGACGGGGGATGGGAGCTGTTTTTT.

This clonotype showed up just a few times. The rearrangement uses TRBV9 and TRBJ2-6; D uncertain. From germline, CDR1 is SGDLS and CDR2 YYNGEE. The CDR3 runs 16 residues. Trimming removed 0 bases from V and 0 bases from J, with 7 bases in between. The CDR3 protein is CASSVDEPSGANVLTF. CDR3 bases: TGTGCCAGCAGCGTAGATGAGCCCTCTGGGGCCAACGTCCTGACTTTC.

CDR3 sequence reads: CASSESVNGQAENTIYF. Written as DNA, the CDR3 is TGCGCCAGCAGTGAGTCGGTTAACGGACAGGCCGAAAACACCATATATTTT. J is TRBJ1-3 and V is TRBV10-1; 7 bases align to TRBD1. CDR3 length equals 17 residues. After removal of 0 bases from V and 6 bases from J, the junction contained 11 bases not matched to a gene. Germline CDR1 reads WNHNN; CDR2 reads SYGVQD (reference sequence).

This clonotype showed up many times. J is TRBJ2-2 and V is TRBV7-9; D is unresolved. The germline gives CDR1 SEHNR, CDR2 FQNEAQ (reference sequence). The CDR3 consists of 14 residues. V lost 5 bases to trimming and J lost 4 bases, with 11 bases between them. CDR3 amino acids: CASSVELATGELFF. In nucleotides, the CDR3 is TGTGCCAGCAGCGTCGAACTGGCCACCGGGGAGCTGTTTTTT.

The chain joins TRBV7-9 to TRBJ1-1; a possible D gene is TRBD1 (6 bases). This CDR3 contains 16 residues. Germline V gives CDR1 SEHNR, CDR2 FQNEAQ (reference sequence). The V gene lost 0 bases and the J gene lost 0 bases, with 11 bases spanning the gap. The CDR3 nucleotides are TGTGCCAGCAGCTTAGCCCAAACAGGGATGAACACTGAAGCTTTCTTT. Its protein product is CASSLAQTGMNTEAFF.

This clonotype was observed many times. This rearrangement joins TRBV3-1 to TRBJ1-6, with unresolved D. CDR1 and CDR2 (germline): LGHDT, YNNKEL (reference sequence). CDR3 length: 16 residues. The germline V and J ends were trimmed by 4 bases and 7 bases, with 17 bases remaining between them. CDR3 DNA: TGTGCCAGCAGCCCAGACTGGGCGCTCCCCAATTCACCCCTCCACTTT. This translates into CASSPDWALPNSPLHF.

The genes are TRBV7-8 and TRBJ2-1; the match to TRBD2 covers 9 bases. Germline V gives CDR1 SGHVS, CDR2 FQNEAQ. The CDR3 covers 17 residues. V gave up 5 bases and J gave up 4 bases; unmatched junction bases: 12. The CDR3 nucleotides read TGTGCCAGCAGCCCAGACTTTGGGACTAGCTTATACAATGAGCAGTTCTTC. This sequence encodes CASSPDFGTSLYNEQFF. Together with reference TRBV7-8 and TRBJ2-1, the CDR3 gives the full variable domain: GAGVSQSPRYKVAKRGQDVALRCDPISGHVSLFWYQQALGQGPEFLTYFQNEAQLDKSGLPSDRFFAERPEGSVSTLKIQRTQQEDSAVYLCASSPDFGTSLYNEQFFGPGTRLTVL.

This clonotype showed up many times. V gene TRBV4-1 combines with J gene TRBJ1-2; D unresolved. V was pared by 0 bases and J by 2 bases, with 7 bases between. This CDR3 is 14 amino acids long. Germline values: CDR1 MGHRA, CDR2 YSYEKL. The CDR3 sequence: CASSQDSGNYGYTF. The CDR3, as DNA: TGCGCCAGCAGCCAAGATTCGGGGAACTATGGCTACACCTTC.

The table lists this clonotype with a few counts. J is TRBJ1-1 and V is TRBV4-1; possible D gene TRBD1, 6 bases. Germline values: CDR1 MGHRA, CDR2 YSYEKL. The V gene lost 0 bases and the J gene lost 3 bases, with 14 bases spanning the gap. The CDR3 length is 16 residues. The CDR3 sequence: CASSQDHQGLYTEAFF. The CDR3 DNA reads TGCGCCAGCAGCCAAGATCACCAGGGGTTGTACACTGAAGCTTTCTTT.

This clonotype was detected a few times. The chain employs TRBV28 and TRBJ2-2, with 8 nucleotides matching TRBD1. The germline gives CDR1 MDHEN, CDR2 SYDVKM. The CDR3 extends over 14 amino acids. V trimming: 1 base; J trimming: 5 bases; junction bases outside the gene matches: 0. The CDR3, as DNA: TGTGCCAGCAGTTTATACAGGGGGACCGGGGAGCTGTTTTTT. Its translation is CASSLYRGTGELFF.

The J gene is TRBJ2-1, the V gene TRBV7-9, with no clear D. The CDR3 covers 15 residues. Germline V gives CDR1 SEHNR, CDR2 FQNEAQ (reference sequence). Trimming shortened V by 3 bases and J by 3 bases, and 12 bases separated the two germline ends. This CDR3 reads CASSFPVGLYNEQFF. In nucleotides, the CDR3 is TGTGCCAGCAGCTTTCCCGTTGGCCTCTACAATGAGCAGTTCTTC.

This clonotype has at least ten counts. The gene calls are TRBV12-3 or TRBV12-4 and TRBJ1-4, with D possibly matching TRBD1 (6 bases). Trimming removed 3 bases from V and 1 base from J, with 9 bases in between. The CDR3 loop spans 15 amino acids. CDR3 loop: CASSFPGQTNEKLFF. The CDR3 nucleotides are TGTGCCAGCAGTTTCCCGGGACAAACTAATGAAAAACTGTTTTTT.

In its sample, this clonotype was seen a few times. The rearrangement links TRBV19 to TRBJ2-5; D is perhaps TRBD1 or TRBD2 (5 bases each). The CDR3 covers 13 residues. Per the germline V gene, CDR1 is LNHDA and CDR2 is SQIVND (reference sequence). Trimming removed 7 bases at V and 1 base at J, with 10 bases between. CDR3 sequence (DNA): TGTGCCAGTACCGCCGGGGCCCAAGAGACCCAGTACTTC. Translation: CASTAGAQETQYF.

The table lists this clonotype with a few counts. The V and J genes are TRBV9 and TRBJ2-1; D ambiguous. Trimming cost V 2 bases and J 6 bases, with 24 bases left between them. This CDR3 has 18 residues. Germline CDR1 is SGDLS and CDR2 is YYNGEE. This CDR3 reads CASSVSPRQAGGINEQFF. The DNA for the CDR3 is TGTGCCAGCAGCGTTAGTCCGAGGCAGGCTGGCGGTATCAATGAGCAGTTCTTC.

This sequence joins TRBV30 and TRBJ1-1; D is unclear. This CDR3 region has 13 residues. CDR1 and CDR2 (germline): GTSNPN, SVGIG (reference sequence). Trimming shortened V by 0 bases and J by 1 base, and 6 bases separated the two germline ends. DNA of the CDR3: TGTGCCTGGAGTGTGGCAGAGAACACTGAAGCTTTCTTT. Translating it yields CAWSVAENTEAFF.

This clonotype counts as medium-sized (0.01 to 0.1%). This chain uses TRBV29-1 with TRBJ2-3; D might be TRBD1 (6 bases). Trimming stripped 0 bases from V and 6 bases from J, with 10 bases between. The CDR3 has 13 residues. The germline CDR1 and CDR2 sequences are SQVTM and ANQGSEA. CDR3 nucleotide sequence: TGCAGCGTTGAAGATGGGGGCTCGGATACGCAGTATTTT. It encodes CSVEDGGSDTQYF.